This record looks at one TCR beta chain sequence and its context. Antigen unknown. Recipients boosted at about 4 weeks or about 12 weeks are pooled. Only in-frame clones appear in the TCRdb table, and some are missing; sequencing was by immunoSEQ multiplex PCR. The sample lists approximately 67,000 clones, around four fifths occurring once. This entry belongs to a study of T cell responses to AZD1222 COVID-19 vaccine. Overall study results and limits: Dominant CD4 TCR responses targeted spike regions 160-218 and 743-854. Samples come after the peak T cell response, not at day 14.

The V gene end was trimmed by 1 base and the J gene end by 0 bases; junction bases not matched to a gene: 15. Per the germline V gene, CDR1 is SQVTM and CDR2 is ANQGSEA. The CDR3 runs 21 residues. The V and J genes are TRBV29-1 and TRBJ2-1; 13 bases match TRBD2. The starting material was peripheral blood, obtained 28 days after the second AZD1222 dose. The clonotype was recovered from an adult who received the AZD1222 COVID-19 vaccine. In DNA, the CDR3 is TGCAGCGTTGAAGGGATAGGGGGACTAGCGGGGCCAATCTCCTCCTACAATGAGCAGTTCTTC. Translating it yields CSVEGIGGLAGPISSYNEQFF.